These 18 T cell receptor beta chains came from one sample sequenced in a study of regulatory T cells in long-lasting Graves disease. According to the study, TCR beta libraries were built with iRepertoire HTBI primers and CDR3-region Arm-PCR. A single record per CDR3 protein comes from TCRdb applying MiXCR to the multiplex PCR reads. The data hold 700,000 or so distinct CDR3 sequences, with approximately 31% observed a single time. This sample's time point: persistent/refractory GD, antithyroid drugs over 5 years with positive TRAb. Generation of the TCR library employed RNA extracted from PBMCs. The sequencing here drew on peripheral blood mononuclear cells (PBMCs), taken when the disease was refractory, from a patient treated with antithyroid drugs. These receptors came from a female donor with Graves disease.

The chain is built from TRBV5-1 and TRBJ1-2; TRBD1 matches 7 bases. CDR1 is SGHRS and CDR2 is YFSETQ in the germline V gene. The CDR3 loop spans 14 amino acids. After removal of 6 bases from V and 5 bases from J, the junction contained 10 bases not matched to a gene. The CDR3: CASKLEEGAYGYTF. For the CDR3, the DNA is TGCGCCAGCAAACTGGAGGAGGGGGCTTATGGCTACACCTTC.

In the case of this clonotype: The junction departs from germline at one end; a sequencing error may be responsible. The chain combines TRBV28 with TRBJ1-5; D uncertain. The CDR3 runs 12 residues. Germline V gene sequence: CDR1 MDHEN, CDR2 SYDVKM. The CDR3 loop is CARSFRNQPQHF. CDR3 DNA: TGTGCCCGCAGTTTTAGAAATCAGCCCCAGCATTTT.

CDR3 DNA: TGTGCCTGGGTGGGAGGGACAGGGATGGCGCAAGAGACCCAGTACTTC. Translating gives CAWVGGTGMAQETQYF. The chain links TRBV30 to TRBJ2-5; 9 bases line up with TRBD1. Germline-derived CDR1 and CDR2 are GTSNPN and SVGIG (reference sequence). The trim removed 5 bases at V and 2 bases at J, leaving 12 bases unmatched. The CDR3 covers 16 residues.

This clonotype was counted between two and nine times. The rearrangement uses TRBV18 and TRBJ1-2; D gene ambiguous. The V end lost 3 bases, the J end lost 0 bases, and 11 bases lay between the germline ends. The CDR3 spans 15 residues. Germline CDR1 and CDR2: KGHSH and LQKENI. This CDR3 is CASSPAAAANYGYTF. The CDR3 DNA reads as TGTGCCAGCTCACCGGCAGCCGCCGCTAACTATGGCTACACCTTC.

The genes are TRBV6-1 and TRBJ2-7; 11 bases match TRBD2. Germline V gene data show CDR1 as MNHNS and CDR2 as SASEGT. The CDR3 is made up of 15 amino acids. The V and J ends lost 8 bases and 3 bases, in that order; junction bases with no gene match: 9. CDR3 in amino acids: CASGFRTSGFYEQYF. CDR3 nucleotides: TGTGCCAGCGGGTTCCGGACTAGCGGGTTCTACGAGCAGTACTTC.

This clonotype came up a few times. The chain links TRBV11-2 to TRBJ2-5; 10 bases fit TRBD2. Unmatched junction bases numbered 6, after V lost 1 base and J lost 4 bases. The CDR3 sequence is 16 residues long. Germline-derived CDR1 and CDR2 are SGHAT and FQNNGV. The CDR3 protein is CASSLGSGRVPETQYF. The CDR3 DNA is TGTGCCAGCAGCTTAGGAAGCGGGAGGGTCCCAGAGACCCAGTACTTC. Full variable domain (missing parts from reference TRBV11-2 and TRBJ2-5): EAGVAQSPRYKIIEKRQSVAFWCNPISGHATLYWYQQILGQGPKLLIQFQNNGVVDDSQLPKDRFSAERLKGVDSTLKIQPAKLEDSAVYLCASSLGSGRVPETQYFGPGTRLLVL.

This clonotype was recorded many times. The gene calls are TRBV28 and TRBJ1-2, with 7 positions matching TRBD1. V was pared by 8 bases and J by 2 bases, with 5 bases of the junction left unmatched. Per the germline V gene, CDR1 is MDHEN and CDR2 is SYDVKM. This CDR3 is built from 13 residues. The CDR3 region has the DNA TGTGCCAGCCGGACGACAGGGAACTATGGCTACACCTTC. Translating gives CASRTTGNYGYTF.

The chain employs TRBV29-1 and TRBJ1-5, with TRBD1 as a possible D gene (6 bases). CDR1 and CDR2 (germline): SQVTM, ANQGSEA. V was cut by 6 bases and J by 5 bases, with 11 bases left in between. This CDR3 contains 12 residues. This CDR3 is CSVTGPDQPQHF. CDR3 sequence (DNA): TGCAGCGTGACAGGTCCCGATCAGCCCCAGCATTTT.

This clonotype was detected many times. This chain connects TRBV20-1 to TRBJ2-5; D is undetermined. Trimming took off 2 bases at V and 4 bases at J, with 11 bases between the two ends. The germline V gene encodes CDR1 DFQATT and CDR2 SNEGSKA (reference sequence). The CDR3 is 13 amino acids. CDR3 loop: CSARSVPLETQYF. The CDR3 region has the DNA TGCAGTGCTAGATCAGTTCCTCTAGAGACCCAGTACTTC.

This clonotype has a handful of counts. V and J are TRBV20-1 and TRBJ2-1; D remains ambiguous. Between the trimmed V and J ends, which lost 1 base and 0 bases, there was a span of 7 bases. This CDR3 contains 14 residues. Germline CDR1 reads DFQATT; CDR2 reads SNEGSKA (reference sequence). The CDR3 region is CSARAGSSYNEQFF. CDR3 DNA: TGCAGTGCTAGAGCGGGCAGCTCCTACAATGAGCAGTTCTTC.

A remark on this clonotype: This could be a read error, since a much larger clone is one nucleotide away. The chain uses TRBV28 and TRBJ2-7; 7 bases map to TRBD2. The CDR3 length is 15 residues. Germline V gene sequence: CDR1 MDHEN, CDR2 SYDVKM. The V gene end was trimmed by 2 bases and the J gene end by 6 bases; junction bases not matched to a gene: 10. The CDR3 loop reads CASSLPGGIGREQYF. The CDR3 bases are TGTGCCAGCAGTTTACCGGGGGGAATCGGGCGCGAGCAGTACTTC. The entire variable domain, with the rest obtained from reference TRBV28 and TRBJ2-7, is as follows: DVKVTQSSRYLVKRTGEKVFLECVQDMDHENMFWYRQDPGLGLRLIYFSYDVKMKEKGDIPEGYSVSREKKERFSLILESASTNQTSMYLCASSLPGGIGREQYFGPGTRLTVT.

The chain links TRBV29-1 to TRBJ1-5, with a possible D match to TRBD1 (5 bases). Germline CDR1 is SQVTM and CDR2 is ANQGSEA. V shed 4 bases and J shed 3 bases, with 10 bases lying between them. This CDR3 spans 13 amino acids. CDR3 nucleotide sequence: TGCAGCGTTGGGTGGGGCCTCAATCAGCCCCAGCATTTT. This gives the protein CSVGWGLNQPQHF. Complete variable domain (other parts from reference TRBV29-1 and TRBJ1-5): SAVISQKPSRDICQRGTSLTIQCQVDSQVTMMFWYRQQPGQSLTLIATANQGSEATYESGFVIDKFPISRPNLTFSTLTVSNMSPEDSSIYLCSVGWGLNQPQHFGDGTRLSIL.

The chain couples TRBV10-3 to TRBJ1-2, with D uncertain. Trimming pared 2 bases from V and 5 bases from J, leaving 9 bases between. Looked up from germline, CDR1 is ENHRY and CDR2 is SYGVKD. The CDR3 consists of 13 residues. The CDR3 nucleotides are TGTGCCATCAGTGAGCCCCCGGGATATGGCTACACCTTC. Residues: CAISEPPGYGYTF.

V and J are TRBV7-2 and TRBJ2-7; D possibly corresponds to TRBD2 (6 bases). Germline lookup yields CDR1 SGHTA and CDR2 FQGNSA. The CDR3 consists of 14 residues. V lost 5 bases to trimming and J lost 7 bases, with 18 bases between them. The CDR3 DNA follows: TGTGCCAGCAGCCCGTGGGGCCTAGCGTATGAGCAGTACTTC. Its translation: CASSPWGLAYEQYF.

DNA for the CDR3: TGTGCCAGCTCACCCTGGGAGGACACTGAAGCTTTCTTT. Translated: CASSPWEDTEAFF. This chain uses TRBV18 with TRBJ1-1, with unresolved D. The V and J ends lost 3 bases and 3 bases respectively, with 8 bases between them. Germline loops: CDR1 KGHSH, CDR2 LQKENI. The length of the CDR3 is 13 residues.

V gene TRBV10-3 combines with J gene TRBJ2-2; D gene uncertain. The V and J ends lost 6 bases and 6 bases respectively, with 14 bases between them. The germline V gene encodes CDR1 ENHRY and CDR2 SYGVKD. The CDR3 sequence is 14 residues long. This chain's CDR3 is CAIRSDLEAGELFF. The DNA for the CDR3 is TGTGCCATCAGAAGTGACCTAGAGGCCGGGGAGCTGTTTTTT.

The V and J genes are TRBV20-1 and TRBJ1-3; tentative D call: TRBD1 (5 bases). This CDR3 is 17 amino acids long. Trimming cost V 3 bases and J 3 bases, with 21 bases left between them. Per the germline V gene, CDR1 is DFQATT and CDR2 is SNEGSKA (reference sequence). Here the CDR3 DNA reads TGCAGTGCTAGTCCCCTTCCCCCAGGGTCAATTGGAAACACCATATATTTT. Amino acid sequence: CSASPLPPGSIGNTIYF.

The chain has TRBV20-1 and TRBJ2-5; TRBD2 agrees at 12 bases. V was pared by 0 bases and J by 5 bases, with 16 bases of the junction left unmatched. The length of the CDR3 is 19 residues. The V gene's germline CDR1 is DFQATT and CDR2 SNEGSKA (reference sequence). CDR3 in amino acids: CSAREGKVTSGRSGETQYF. The CDR3 nucleotides are TGCAGTGCTAGAGAAGGGAAGGTGACTAGCGGGAGATCTGGGGAGACCCAGTACTTC.